A single sample gave rise to the 22 T cell receptor beta chains below, sequenced in a study of CD8 T cells in Susac syndrome. Reverse transcription of 0.5 to 1 ug RNA was performed with random hexamers. A single record per CDR3 protein comes from TCRdb applying MiXCR to the immunoSEQ multiplex PCR reads. Of 130,000 or so distinct CDR3 sequences listed, 90% to 95% were seen once; the top ten hold about 0.11%. What was sequenced was CD4+ T cells from PBMCs. The receptors originated from a human donor with multiple sclerosis.

The V and J genes are TRBV5-1 and TRBJ1-2, with no clear D. The germline V and J ends were trimmed by 6 bases and 2 bases, with 17 bases remaining between them. The germline V gene encodes CDR1 SGHRS and CDR2 YFSETQ. The length of the CDR3 is 15 residues. The CDR3 spells CASTREGRSNYGYTF. The CDR3 DNA is TGCGCCAGCACAAGAGAGGGCAGGTCAAACTATGGCTACACCTTC.

The V and J genes are TRBV6-1 and TRBJ2-7, with 14 positions matching TRBD2. CDR1 MNHNS and CDR2 SASEGT come from the germline V gene. Trimming cost V 4 bases and J 2 bases; bases outside gene matches: 7. The CDR3 is 17 residues long. The CDR3 DNA reads as TGTGCCAGCAGTGCCGGGACTAGCGGGGGATCTCCCTACGAGCAGTACTTC. This codes for CASSAGTSGGSPYEQYF.

The chain is built from TRBV4-2 and TRBJ2-1; TRBD1 or TRBD2 may be the D gene (5 bases each). Trimming stripped 1 base from V and 10 bases from J, with 17 bases between. CDR3 length: 15 residues. From germline, CDR1 is LGHNA and CDR2 YNFKEQ. CDR3 nucleotides: TGTGCCAGCAGCCAAGCCGACCGGGGCCGCGGAGAGCAGTTCTTC. This encodes CASSQADRGRGEQFF.

The chain combines TRBV29-1 with TRBJ1-4; D is unresolved. CDR3 length: 15 amino acids. V gave up 4 bases and J gave up 0 bases, with 12 bases separating them. Germline V gene data show CDR1 as SQVTM and CDR2 as ANQGSEA. The CDR3 sequence is CSVALSGATNEKLFF. CDR3 DNA: TGCAGCGTTGCCCTTTCTGGGGCAACTAATGAAAAACTGTTTTTT.

V is TRBV9 and J is TRBJ2-1, with D unresolved. V lost 0 bases to trimming and J lost 10 bases, with 17 bases between them. Germline CDR1 SGDLS, CDR2 YYNGEE. There are 15 residues in the CDR3. CDR3 bases: TGTGCCAGCAGCGTAGCCGTCAACTCACCGGCCGAGCAGTTCTTC. Translated: CASSVAVNSPAEQFF.

The chain combines TRBV19 with TRBJ2-6; no reliable D call. The CDR3 totals 14 residues. Trimming pared 7 bases from V and 0 bases from J, leaving 7 bases between. Germline V gene data show CDR1 as LNHDA and CDR2 as SQIVND (reference sequence). CDR3 amino acids: CASTIPSGANVLTF. The CDR3 DNA is TGTGCCAGTACCATCCCCTCTGGGGCCAACGTCCTGACTTTC.

The chain couples TRBV28 to TRBJ1-5; D call uncertain. Between the trimmed V and J ends, which lost 6 bases and 9 bases, there was a span of 12 bases. The germline gives CDR1 MDHEN, CDR2 SYDVKM. The CDR3 consists of 12 residues. Here the CDR3 DNA reads TGTGCCAGCAGAGGACCTACGACGCCCCAGCATTTT. Protein: CASRGPTTPQHF. Drawing the rest from reference TRBV28 and TRBJ1-5, the complete variable domain is DVKVTQSSRYLVKRTGEKVFLECVQDMDHENMFWYRQDPGLGLRLIYFSYDVKMKEKGDIPEGYSVSREKKERFSLILESASTNQTSMYLCASRGPTTPQHFGDGTRLSIL.

V usage is TRBV5-4 and J usage is TRBJ2-1; 9 bases match TRBD2. With 6 bases clipped from V and 0 bases from J, the junction kept 10 bases outside the gene matches. This CDR3 is built from 17 residues. Germline CDR1 SGHNT, CDR2 YYREEE (reference sequence). The CDR3 nucleotides read TGTGCCAGCAACCCCCTCGGACTAGCGAGCTCCTACAATGAGCAGTTCTTC. Encoded protein: CASNPLGLASSYNEQFF.

This chain connects TRBV28 to TRBJ1-1; D is perhaps TRBD1 (5 bases). Germline values: CDR1 MDHEN, CDR2 SYDVKM. V was clipped by 6 bases and J by 5 bases, with 19 bases between them. This CDR3 has 15 residues. The CDR3 loop is CASSQGRAGGTEAFF. The CDR3 DNA follows: TGTGCCAGCAGCCAAGGGAGGGCCGGGGGAACTGAAGCTTTCTTT.

The rearrangement uses TRBV29-1 and TRBJ2-3; 7 bases are a match to TRBD2. Germline values: CDR1 SQVTM, CDR2 ANQGSEA. The V segment lost 4 bases and the J segment 4 bases; nucleotides outside the gene matches: 11. The CDR3 consists of 15 residues. CDR3 region: CSVVGFGGTPDTQYF. Here the CDR3 DNA reads TGCAGCGTTGTTGGGTTCGGGGGGACCCCAGATACGCAGTATTTT.

V usage is TRBV6-2 or TRBV6-3 and J usage is TRBJ2-3; D is possibly TRBD1 or TRBD2 (6 bases each). CDR1 and CDR2 (germline): MNHEY, SVGEGT. The CDR3 runs to 15 residues. The V and J ends lost 2 bases and 3 bases respectively, with 12 bases between them. The CDR3: CASSYLRGGTDTQYF. DNA of the CDR3: TGTGCCAGCAGTTACCTCAGGGGAGGAACAGATACGCAGTATTTT.

V gene TRBV18 combines with J gene TRBJ2-7; D ambiguous. Trimming took off 8 bases at V and 0 bases at J, with 11 bases between the two ends. This CDR3 is 13 amino acids long. Germline values: CDR1 KGHSH, CDR2 LQKENI. This CDR3 is CASAASSSYEQYF. The CDR3 DNA reads as TGTGCCAGCGCCGCTTCGAGCTCCTACGAGCAGTACTTC.

The V and J genes are TRBV12-5 and TRBJ1-1; no clear D. The length of the CDR3 is 13 residues. Germline V CDR1 and CDR2: LGHNT, FRNRAP. V lost 3 bases, J lost 1 base, and 6 bases lay in between. CDR3 amino acids: CASGFGENTEAFF. The CDR3 DNA follows: TGTGCTAGTGGTTTCGGGGAGAACACTGAAGCTTTCTTT.

J is TRBJ2-4 and V is TRBV6-1; TRBD2 aligns across 12 bases. Germline values: CDR1 MNHNS, CDR2 SASEGT. The CDR3 contains 18 residues. The junction had 11 bases not matched to a gene; V was cut back by 1 base and J by 7 bases. The CDR3 DNA reads TGTGCCAGCAGTGAAGGGTTGGCGGCTAGCGGGAGGGGGAACATTCAGTACTTC. Its protein is CASSEGLAASGRGNIQYF.

The chain combines TRBV9 with TRBJ2-3; 15 nucleotides line up with TRBD2. The CDR3 is 18 residues long. V shed 2 bases and J 5 bases; nucleotides not matched to a gene: 9. Germline V lookup: CDR1 SGDLS, CDR2 YYNGEE. CDR3 amino acids: CASSVGTSGGPAGDTQYF. The CDR3 DNA follows: TGTGCCAGCAGCGTCGGGACTAGCGGGGGGCCGGCGGGAGATACGCAGTATTTT.

This CDR3 is CASSPGTSGRTDTQYF. The CDR3 region has the DNA TGTGCCAGCAGTCCCGGGACTAGCGGGAGAACAGATACGCAGTATTTT. This sequence joins TRBV12-3 or TRBV12-4 and TRBJ2-3, with 14 bases aligning to TRBD2. CDR3 length: 16 amino acids. The trim removed 5 bases at V and 3 bases at J, leaving 4 bases unmatched.

The J gene is TRBJ2-7, the V gene TRBV7-2; 9 nucleotides line up with TRBD2. Trimming cost V 8 bases and J 0 bases; bases outside gene matches: 11. Looked up from germline, CDR1 is SGHTA and CDR2 is FQGNSA. The CDR3 has 16 amino acids. CDR3 residues: CASLASGIPLSYEQYF. The CDR3 DNA reads TGTGCCAGCCTAGCTAGCGGGATCCCACTCTCCTACGAGCAGTACTTC.

The rearrangement uses TRBV9 and TRBJ1-4; tentatively, D is TRBD1 (6 bases). Germline CDR1 is SGDLS and CDR2 is YYNGEE. V lost 4 bases and J lost 8, with 15 bases in between. The CDR3 loop spans 14 amino acids. The chain's CDR3 is CASSPRVGGEKLFF. The CDR3 DNA is TGTGCCAGCAGCCCCAGGGTGGGGGGCGAAAAACTGTTTTTT.

The chain carries TRBV12-3 or TRBV12-4 and TRBJ1-5; D may be TRBD1 (6 bases). V was shortened by 5 bases and J by 4 bases, with 15 bases between the two germline ends. This CDR3 has 15 amino acids. The CDR3 reads CASSPDRLENQPQHF. The CDR3 region has the DNA TGTGCCAGCAGTCCCGACAGGTTAGAGAATCAGCCCCAGCATTTT.

The chain joins TRBV5-1 to TRBJ2-7, with D uncertain. This CDR3 comprises 14 residues. Germline assignment: CDR1 SGHRS and CDR2 YFSETQ. With 0 bases removed from V and 0 bases from J, the gap between germline ends came to 7 bases. The CDR3 protein is CASSLGSSSYEQYF. The DNA of the CDR3 is TGCGCCAGCAGCTTGGGGTCGAGCTCCTACGAGCAGTACTTC.

DNA for the CDR3: TGCGCCAGCAGCCCGGAGGGCATACAAGAGACCCAGTACTTC. Translating it yields CASSPEGIQETQYF. This chain joins TRBV5-1 and TRBJ2-5, with a weak D call TRBD2 (6 bases). The CDR3 length is 14 residues. Germline assignment: CDR1 SGHRS and CDR2 YFSETQ. V lost 4 bases and J lost 2, with 12 bases in between.

The rearrangement uses TRBV28 and TRBJ2-3, with D possibly being TRBD1 or TRBD2 (5 bases each). CDR1 is MDHEN, CDR2 SYDVKM, per germline. V lost 10 bases and J lost 3, with 11 bases in between. There are 12 residues in the CDR3. In DNA, the CDR3 is TGTGCCATCAATGAGGGGACAGATACGCAGTATTTT. Protein: CAINEGTDTQYF.